This TCR beta chain is drawn from a study of blood T cell repertoires in COVID-19. This CDR3 contains 15 residues. CDR1 SGHVS and CDR2 FQNEAQ come from the germline V gene. Trimming shortened V by 1 base and J by 1 base, and 8 bases separated the two germline ends. Sequenced by immunoSEQ multiplex PCR; TCRdb stores in-frame clones only, minus some. The table lists 400,000 or so clones, around 90% of them singletons. The rearrangement uses TRBV7-8 and TRBJ1-5; D possibly corresponds to TRBD1 (5 bases). Sequencing was carried out using peripheral blood. The TCR originated in a human donor in a cohort sampled during active COVID-19. CDR3 sequence reads: CASSLGTRSNQPQHF. The DNA for the CDR3 is TGTGCCAGCAGCTTAGGGACAAGGAGCAATCAGCCCCAGCATTTT.